The 21 T cell receptor beta chains given below trace back to one sample, sequenced in a study of OX40 agonist ivuxolimab in advanced cancers. The protocol was immunoSEQ multiplex PCR, while the TCRdb copy is restricted to in-frame clones and leaves out a portion. The sample has under 45,000 clones, about 81% seen once. The input for sequencing was CD4+ or CD8+ T cells sorted from blood, taken in a trial of the OX40 agonist ivuxolimab. Every receptor here comes from an adult with an advanced solid tumor such as melanoma, head and neck, liver or kidney cancer.

The chain joins TRBV9 to TRBJ1-1, with a weak D call TRBD1 (5 bases). Per germline, CDR1 SGDLS and CDR2 YYNGEE. The CDR3 loop spans 14 amino acids. The V end was cut by 1 base, the J end by 6 bases, with 13 bases between. CDR3 sequence reads: CASSVSVRDAEAFF. CDR3 nucleotides: TGTGCCAGCAGCGTATCCGTACGGGACGCTGAAGCTTTCTTT.

This chain uses TRBV29-1 with TRBJ2-1; 8 bases match TRBD2. V lost 4 bases and J lost 5; bases outside the gene matches: 7. There are 14 residues in the CDR3. Germline V lookup: CDR1 SQVTM, CDR2 ANQGSEA. CDR3 sequence (DNA): TGCAGCGTTGGGGCGGGAGGAATGAACAATGAGCAGTTCTTC. It codes for CSVGAGGMNNEQFF.

V gene TRBV5-5 combines with J gene TRBJ2-7; 11 nucleotides line up with TRBD2. CDR1 is SGHKS and CDR2 is YYEKEE in the germline V gene (reference sequence). V dropped 2 bases and J dropped 3; count of bases not matched to a gene: 4. The CDR3 spans 15 residues. This CDR3 is CASSFTGTSGYEQYF. The CDR3 DNA reads as TGTGCCAGCAGCTTTACCGGGACTAGCGGCTACGAGCAGTACTTC.

This clone was seen only once. The chain uses TRBV18 and TRBJ1-5, with 8 bases matching TRBD1. Germline CDR1 reads KGHSH; CDR2 reads LQKENI. This CDR3 is built from 14 residues. With 9 bases clipped from V and 4 bases from J, the junction kept 8 bases outside the gene matches. CDR3 sequence: CASSGQGPNQPQHF. DNA for the CDR3: TGTGCCAGTTCCGGACAGGGCCCTAATCAGCCCCAGCATTTT. Filled out from reference TRBV18 and TRBJ1-5, the complete variable domain reads NAGVMQNPRHLVRRRGQEARLRCSPMKGHSHVYWYRQLPEEGLKFMVYLQKENIIDESGMPKERFSAEFPKEGPSILRIQQVVRGDSAAYFCASSGQGPNQPQHFGDGTRLSIL.

J is TRBJ1-1 and V is TRBV7-2; 7 bases match TRBD1. Per the germline V gene, CDR1 is SGHTA and CDR2 is FQGNSA. This CDR3 comprises 15 residues. J gave up 0 bases and V 2 bases, and 3 bases lay outside the gene matches. CDR3 DNA: TGTGCCAGCAGCTTATTTGGGACAGTGAACACTGAAGCTTTCTTT. Translated, it gives CASSLFGTVNTEAFF.

V and J are TRBV18 and TRBJ2-7; D is unresolved. This CDR3 is built from 12 residues. V was clipped by 5 bases and J by 1 base, with 6 bases between them. CDR1 and CDR2 from the germline V gene are KGHSH and LQKENI. CDR3 in amino acids: CASSEVSYEQYF. The DNA of the CDR3 is TGTGCCAGCTCAGAAGTATCCTACGAGCAGTACTTC.

The chain is built from TRBV10-1 and TRBJ2-3, with D possibly being TRBD1 (5 bases). Germline V gene sequence: CDR1 WNHNN, CDR2 SYGVQD (reference sequence). The CDR3 runs 13 residues. The ends were cut back, 6 bases at V and 4 bases at J, with 11 bases in the middle. For the CDR3, the DNA is TGCGCCAGCAGGGCAAGACAGTCAGATACGCAGTATTTT. Translating it yields CASRARQSDTQYF.

This clone was counted a single time. The gene calls are TRBV19 and TRBJ2-5; 10 positions agree with TRBD2. The CDR3 spans 16 residues. Trimming took 5 bases from V and 0 from J; bases not matched to a gene: 6. The V gene's germline CDR1 is LNHDA and CDR2 SQIVND (reference sequence). In nucleotides, the CDR3 is TGTGCCAGTAGTCCCGACGGACTAGCGGACCAAGAGACCCAGTACTTC. Its translation: CASSPDGLADQETQYF.

The rearrangement joins TRBV6-6 to TRBJ2-5; D might be TRBD1 (7 bases). Germline CDR1 MNHNY, CDR2 SVGAGI (reference sequence). With 8 bases removed from V and 5 bases from J, the gap between germline ends came to 18 bases. The CDR3 has 14 residues. CDR3 nucleotide sequence: TGTGCCAGCGGTTCAGGGGGGCATGGGGAGACCCAGTACTTC. This gives the protein CASGSGGHGETQYF.

There are a few counts of this clone. V usage is TRBV5-1 and J usage is TRBJ1-3; 9 nucleotides line up with TRBD1. Germline CDR1 is SGHRS and CDR2 is YFSETQ. The junction had 10 bases not matched to a gene; V was cut back by 3 bases and J by 3 bases. This CDR3 spans 17 amino acids. CDR3 sequence reads: CASSWTAMDRGGNTIYF. The CDR3 region has the DNA TGCGCCAGCAGCTGGACGGCTATGGACAGGGGTGGAAACACCATATATTTT. Full variable domain (outside the CDR3, taken from reference TRBV5-1 and TRBJ1-3): KAGVTQTPRYLIKTRGQQVTLSCSPISGHRSVSWYQQTPGQGLQFLFEYFSETQRNKGNFPGRFSGRQFSNSRSEMNVSTLELGDSALYLCASSWTAMDRGGNTIYFGEGSWLTVV.

This clone was recorded once. The rearrangement links TRBV7-2 to TRBJ2-7; 9 bases are a match to TRBD2. CDR1 SGHTA and CDR2 FQGNSA come from the germline V gene. With 1 base clipped from V and 4 bases from J, the junction kept 17 bases outside the gene matches. The length of the CDR3 is 19 residues. The CDR3 region is CASSLGRAGGPLTPYEQYF. CDR3 in DNA: TGTGCCAGCAGCTTAGGTCGCGCGGGAGGGCCCCTAACCCCTTACGAGCAGTACTTC.

The chain has TRBV10-1 and TRBJ1-2, with D hard to call. V was trimmed by 6 bases and J by 0 bases, leaving 8 bases between them. The CDR3 has 13 residues. CDR1 is WNHNN, CDR2 SYGVQD, per germline (reference sequence). Here the CDR3 DNA reads TGCGCCAGCAGCCATTCTACTAACTATGGCTACACCTTC. This encodes CASSHSTNYGYTF.

The V and J genes are TRBV5-6 and TRBJ2-1, with D possibly matching TRBD2 (5 bases). The CDR3 length is 15 residues. Per germline, CDR1 SGHDT and CDR2 YYEEEE. Trimming stripped 4 bases from V and 1 base from J, with 12 bases between. The CDR3 sequence is CASSRGYSSYNEQFF. The CDR3 nucleotides are TGTGCCAGCAGCCGAGGGTACTCATCCTACAATGAGCAGTTCTTC.

This chain uses TRBV5-1 with TRBJ2-5, with 9 bases that match TRBD1. Trimming removed 5 bases from V and 4 bases from J; junction bases left unmatched: 6. Germline V gene sequence: CDR1 SGHRS, CDR2 YFSETQ. The CDR3 sequence is 14 residues long. The chain's CDR3 is CASSPQGAGETQYF. CDR3 DNA sequence: TGCGCCAGCAGTCCACAGGGGGCTGGAGAGACCCAGTACTTC. Complete variable domain (other parts from reference TRBV5-1 and TRBJ2-5): KAGVTQTPRYLIKTRGQQVTLSCSPISGHRSVSWYQQTPGQGLQFLFEYFSETQRNKGNFPGRFSGRQFSNSRSEMNVSTLELGDSALYLCASSPQGAGETQYFGPGTRLLVL.

This chain joins TRBV7-2 and TRBJ2-7, with 7 bases aligning to TRBD2. The CDR3 runs to 15 residues. V lost 5 bases, J lost 0 bases, and 7 bases stayed unmatched. Germline CDR1 and CDR2: SGHTA and FQGNSA. In DNA form, the CDR3 reads TGTGCCAGCAGCCGTTCCGGGACTACCTCCTACGAGCAGTACTTC. Its translation: CASSRSGTTSYEQYF.

The gene calls are TRBV9 and TRBJ2-5; 10 bases agree with TRBD2. The CDR3 sequence is 14 residues long. Trimming removed 2 bases from V and 4 bases from J; junction bases left unmatched: 2. Germline V gene data show CDR1 as SGDLS and CDR2 as YYNGEE. The CDR3 nucleotides are TGTGCCAGCAGCGTTCTAGCGGGAGCAGAGACCCAGTACTTC. This encodes CASSVLAGAETQYF. The variable domain in full, with the rest retrieved from reference TRBV9 and TRBJ2-5, is DSGVTQTPKHLITATGQRVTLRCSPRSGDLSVYWYQQSLDQGLQFLIQYYNGEERAKGNILERFSAQQFPDLHSELNLSSLELGDSALYFCASSVLAGAETQYFGPGTRLLVL.

V gene TRBV19 combines with J gene TRBJ1-2; TRBD1 is a possible D gene (5 bases). The CDR3 has 19 residues. CDR1 and CDR2 from the germline V gene are LNHDA and SQIVND (reference sequence). V dropped 7 bases and J dropped 4 bases, with 31 bases sitting between them. CDR3: CASTLRGSPLVELGYGYTF. In DNA, the CDR3 is TGTGCCAGTACCCTCCGGGGGTCTCCGTTAGTCGAGCTGGGCTATGGCTACACCTTC.

The chain recombines TRBV4-1 with TRBJ2-3, with D unclear. CDR1 MGHRA and CDR2 YSYEKL come from the germline V gene. The CDR3 has 15 amino acids. Trimming shortened V by 2 bases and J by 6 bases, and 15 bases separated the two germline ends. The CDR3 protein is CASSQIPNQMDTQYF. The CDR3 DNA sequence: TGCGCCAGCAGCCAAATCCCCAACCAAATGGATACGCAGTATTTT.

This clone was observed a handful of times. This chain connects TRBV29-1 to TRBJ1-1; unclear D gene. The CDR3 consists of 15 residues. V was clipped by 0 bases and J by 0 bases, with 11 bases between them. In germline, CDR1 is SQVTM, CDR2 ANQGSEA. The CDR3 nucleotides are TGCAGCGTTGAAGATTTCAGCCGCATGAACACTGAAGCTTTCTTT. Amino acid sequence: CSVEDFSRMNTEAFF.

The chain links TRBV5-4 to TRBJ2-5; D is ambiguous. The DNA matches TRBJ2-7 better at its end, which makes the J call doubtful. This CDR3 contains 14 residues. CDR1 is SGHNT, CDR2 YYREEE, per germline (reference sequence). CDR3 sequence reads: CASSLGVTPYEQYF. The CDR3 bases are TGTGCCAGCAGCTTGGGAGTTACCCCCTACGAGCAGTACTTC.

This chain connects TRBV23-1 to TRBJ2-6; 8 bases are a match to TRBD1. TRBV23-1 is marked as an open reading frame, function uncertain. CDR3 length: 19 amino acids. The trim removed 6 bases at V and 2 bases at J, leaving 15 bases unmatched. The CDR3 is CASSLLTTGGEAGANVLTF. As DNA, the CDR3 is TGCGCCAGCAGCCTCCTCACAACAGGGGGAGAGGCTGGGGCCAACGTCCTGACTTTC.